The present entry profiles one T cell receptor (beta chain) with its context. Its antigen remains unknown. With 1 base removed from V and 0 bases from J, the gap between germline ends came to 14 bases. Germline V gives CDR1 SGHVS, CDR2 FNYEAQ. There are 17 residues in the CDR3. Clones were read by immunoSEQ multiplex PCR, and TCRdb kept only the in-frame ones, dropping some. Seen here are approximately 100,000 clones, less than 95% observed once, and the top ten hold about 5.4%. These data come from a study of T cell responses to AZD1222 COVID-19 vaccine. Study-level points and caveats: The donor group comprised mostly white British people and more females; the analysis possibly underestimated clonal diversity. Repertoire sampling was restricted to post-peak T cell response timepoints.

The TCR sequence derives from an adult who received the AZD1222 COVID-19 vaccine. The input for sequencing was peripheral blood, taken 28 days after the second AZD1222 dose. The chain is built from TRBV7-6 and TRBJ2-3; D is perhaps TRBD1 (6 bases). The CDR3 sequence is CASSLGPRGISTDTQYF. The DNA of the CDR3 is TGTGCCAGCAGCTTAGGTCCCAGGGGCATTAGCACAGATACGCAGTATTTT. Based on the CDR3 plus reference TRBV7-6 and TRBJ2-3, the full variable domain is GAGVSQSPRYKVTKRGQDVALRCDPISGHVSLYWYRQALGQGPEFLTYFNYEAQQDKSGLPNDRFSAERPEGSISTLTIQRTEQRDSAMYRCASSLGPRGISTDTQYFGPGTRLTVL.